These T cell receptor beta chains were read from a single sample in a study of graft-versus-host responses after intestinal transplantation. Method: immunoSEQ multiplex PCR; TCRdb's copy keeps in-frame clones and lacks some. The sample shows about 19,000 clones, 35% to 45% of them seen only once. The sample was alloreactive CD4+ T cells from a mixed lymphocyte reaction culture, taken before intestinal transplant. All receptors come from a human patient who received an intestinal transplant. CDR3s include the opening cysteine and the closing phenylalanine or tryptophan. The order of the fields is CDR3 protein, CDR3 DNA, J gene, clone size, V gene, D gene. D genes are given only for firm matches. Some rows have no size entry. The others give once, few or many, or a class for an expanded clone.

CDR3: CASRSRQNTGELFF
DNA: TGTGCCAGCAGATCGCGGCAGAACACCGGGGAGCTGTTTTTT
J: TRBJ2-2
size: -
V: TRBV5-4
D: -

CDR3: CASSLGDRINGYTF
DNA: TGCGCCAGCAGCTTGGGGGACAGGATTAATGGCTACACCTTC
J: TRBJ1-2
size: few
V: TRBV5-1
D: TRBD1

CDR3: CASSQEKSEETQYF
DNA: TGTGCCAGCAGCCAAGAGAAAAGCGAGGAGACCCAGTACTTC
J: TRBJ2-5
size: -
V: TRBV4-2
D: -

CDR3: CARGQGGTGYTF
DNA: TGTGCCCGGGGACAGGGGGGTACTGGCTACACCTTC
J: TRBJ1-2
size: few
V: TRBV30
D: TRBD1

CDR3: CASKNRGARVRGYTF
DNA: TGTGCCAGTAAGAACCGGGGGGCGCGAGTTCGTGGCTACACCTTC
J: TRBJ1-2
size: medium-sized
V: TRBV19
D: -

CDR3: CAISGSYNEQFF
DNA: TGTGCCATCAGTGGGTCCTACAATGAGCAGTTCTTC
J: TRBJ2-1
size: few
V: TRBV10-3
D: -

CDR3: CAWSGTVGNQPQHF
DNA: TGTGCCTGGAGTGGAACGGTGGGCAATCAGCCCCAGCATTTT
J: TRBJ1-5
size: few
V: TRBV30
D: -

CDR3: CASKGTGNYNSPLHF
DNA: TGTGCCAGCAAGGGGACAGGAAACTATAATTCACCCCTCCACTTT
J: TRBJ1-6
size: medium-sized
V: TRBV5-4
D: TRBD1

CDR3: CSASRTPGTGFQYF
DNA: TGCAGCGCGAGCCGGACCCCCGGGACAGGGTTTCAGTACTTC
J: TRBJ2-5
size: -
V: TRBV29-1
D: TRBD1

CDR3: CAMRQTSGNTIYF
DNA: TGTGCCATGCGACAGACTTCTGGAAACACCATATATTTT
J: TRBJ1-3
size: -
V: TRBV10-3
D: -

CDR3: CASSVAGGPSSYEQYF
DNA: TGTGCCAGCAGTGTAGCGGGGGGGCCCAGCTCCTACGAGCAGTACTTC
J: TRBJ2-7
size: few
V: TRBV28
D: TRBD2

CDR3: CASSSTRRQETQYF
DNA: TGTGCCAGCAGTTCAACGAGGAGGCAGGAGACCCAGTACTTC
J: TRBJ2-5
size: -
V: TRBV27
D: -

CDR3: CASRQAGAFSYNSPLHF
DNA: TGCGCCAGCCGGCAAGCGGGGGCTTTCTCCTATAATTCACCCCTCCACTTT
J: TRBJ1-6
size: -
V: TRBV10-2
D: -

CDR3: CASSLREVPYEQYF
DNA: TGTGCCAGCAGCTTACGGGAGGTTCCCTACGAGCAGTACTTC
J: TRBJ2-7
size: -
V: TRBV11-3
D: TRBD2

CDR3: CASSKTGTGSDGYTF
DNA: TGTGCCAGCAGCAAAACCGGGACAGGGTCGGATGGCTACACCTTC
J: TRBJ1-2
size: medium-sized
V: TRBV5-4
D: TRBD1

CDR3: CASSLLNRAGNTIYF
DNA: TGTGCCAGCAGCCTGTTAAACAGGGCTGGAAACACCATATATTTT
J: TRBJ1-3
size: few
V: TRBV14
D: -

CDR3: CASSFRSSGGLNTDTQYF
DNA: TGCGCCAGCAGCTTCCGCTCTAGCGGGGGCCTGAACACAGATACGCAGTATTTT
J: TRBJ2-3
size: few
V: TRBV5-1
D: TRBD2

CDR3: CSATRDGGYTF
DNA: TGCAGTGCTACGAGGGACGGTGGCTACACCTTC
J: TRBJ1-2
size: few
V: TRBV20-1
D: -

CDR3: CASSLGAGGNTIYF
DNA: TGTGCCAGCAGCTTGGGGGCTGGGGGGAACACCATATATTTT
J: TRBJ1-3
size: medium-sized
V: TRBV5-4
D: -

CDR3: CASRPEGNSPLHF
DNA: TGTGCCAGCAGACCAGAGGGGAATTCACCCCTCCACTTT
J: TRBJ1-6
size: -
V: TRBV6-6
D: -

CDR3: CASSLETGNSYGYTF
DNA: TGTGCCAGCAGCTTAGAAACAGGGAACTCCTATGGCTACACCTTC
J: TRBJ1-2
size: medium-sized
V: TRBV7-2
D: -

CDR3: CASRDDRNQPQHF
DNA: TGTGCCAGCAGAGACGACAGAAATCAGCCCCAGCATTTT
J: TRBJ1-5
size: few
V: TRBV2
D: -

CDR3: CASSLETSGNTIYF
DNA: TGTGCCAGTAGTCTTGAAACGTCTGGAAACACCATATATTTT
J: TRBJ1-3
size: -
V: TRBV19
D: -

CDR3: CASVPGGITSTDTQYF
DNA: TGTGCCAGCGTGCCGGGGGGAATCACTAGCACAGATACGCAGTATTTT
J: TRBJ2-3
size: -
V: TRBV7-6
D: TRBD2

CDR3: CASSGGGHPDTQYF
DNA: TGCGCCAGCAGTGGCGGAGGTCACCCAGATACGCAGTATTTT
J: TRBJ2-3
size: -
V: TRBV5-1
D: -

CDR3: CASKTRGQGETQYF
DNA: TGTGCCAGCAAAACACGGGGACAGGGGGAGACCCAGTACTTC
J: TRBJ2-5
size: few
V: TRBV6-1
D: TRBD1

CDR3: CASSISGANTGELFF
DNA: TGTGCCAGTAGTATCTCCGGCGCGAACACCGGGGAGCTGTTTTTT
J: TRBJ2-2
size: once
V: TRBV19
D: -

CDR3: CASTSGGQRWYEQYF
DNA: TGTGCCAGCACCTCCGGAGGCCAGCGGTGGTACGAGCAGTACTTC
J: TRBJ2-7
size: few
V: TRBV2
D: -

CDR3: CASGLGNTIYF
DNA: TGTGCCAGCGGATTAGGGAACACCATATATTTT
J: TRBJ1-3
size: few
V: TRBV19
D: -

CDR3: CASSPRRTSGTNSRETQYF
DNA: TGTGCCAGCTCACCACGACGAACTAGCGGGACAAACTCCCGGGAGACCCAGTACTTC
J: TRBJ2-5
size: few
V: TRBV18
D: TRBD2

CDR3: CASSFGTVWSGNTIYF
DNA: TGTGCCAGCAGCTTTGGGACGGTTTGGTCTGGAAACACCATATATTTT
J: TRBJ1-3
size: -
V: TRBV5-5
D: -

CDR3: CASSYGQGPGQPQHF
DNA: TGTGCCAGCAGTTACGGACAGGGGCCGGGGCAGCCCCAGCATTTT
J: TRBJ1-5
size: few
V: TRBV2
D: TRBD1

CDR3: CASSLGQGALRGNGYTF
DNA: TGTGCCAGCAGCTTGGGACAGGGGGCGCTTAGGGGAAATGGCTACACCTTC
J: TRBJ1-2
size: -
V: TRBV5-4
D: TRBD1

CDR3: CASSPGARVDNEQFF
DNA: TGTGCCAGCAGCCCCGGGGCCAGGGTCGACAATGAGCAGTTCTTC
J: TRBJ2-1
size: once
V: TRBV11-3
D: -

CDR3: CASRLTGNSNQPQHF
DNA: TGTGCCAGCAGGCTGACTGGAAATAGCAATCAGCCCCAGCATTTT
J: TRBJ1-5
size: -
V: TRBV6-5
D: -

CDR3: CASRLEGGYGYTF
DNA: TGTGCCAGCAGGTTAGAGGGGGGCTATGGCTACACCTTC
J: TRBJ1-2
size: -
V: TRBV6-1
D: -

CDR3: CASSIGLTYNEQFF
DNA: TGTGCCAGTAGTATCGGCCTTACCTACAATGAGCAGTTCTTC
J: TRBJ2-1
size: -
V: TRBV19
D: -

CDR3: CASSPLAVTGNEQFF
DNA: TGTGCCAGCTCACCACTGGCGGTAACAGGCAATGAGCAGTTCTTC
J: TRBJ2-1
size: -
V: TRBV18
D: -

CDR3: CASRRYEQYF
DNA: TGTGCCAGCAGAAGATACGAGCAGTACTTC
J: TRBJ2-7
size: few
V: TRBV28
D: -

CDR3: CASSAVGRRTEAFF
DNA: TGTGCCAGCAGTGCGGTAGGGCGGAGGACTGAAGCTTTCTTT
J: TRBJ1-1
size: -
V: TRBV2
D: -

CDR3: CASSSRGNTEAFF
DNA: TGTGCCAGCTCCTCCCGGGGGAACACTGAAGCTTTCTTT
J: TRBJ1-1
size: few
V: TRBV18
D: -

CDR3: CATSRGRGASPRETQYF
DNA: TGTGCCACCAGCAGAGGGAGGGGGGCTTCACCTAGGGAGACCCAGTACTTC
J: TRBJ2-5
size: few
V: TRBV15
D: -

CDR3: CASSLGQAVSEQFF
DNA: TGCGCCAGCAGCTTGGGACAGGCGGTGAGTGAGCAGTTCTTC
J: TRBJ2-1
size: few
V: TRBV5-1
D: -

CDR3: CASSPQETQYF
DNA: TGTGCCAGCAGCCCCCAAGAGACCCAGTACTTC
J: TRBJ2-5
size: -
V: TRBV7-9
D: -

CDR3: CATSIRQDSYNEQFF
DNA: TGTGCCACCAGCATTCGACAGGACTCCTACAATGAGCAGTTCTTC
J: TRBJ2-1
size: -
V: TRBV15
D: -

CDR3: CASSEGMGYSPLHF
DNA: TGTGCCAGCAGTGAAGGTATGGGGTATTCACCCCTCCACTTT
J: TRBJ1-6
size: -
V: TRBV6-1
D: -

CDR3: CASSLLTPTDTQYF
DNA: TGTGCCAGCAGCCTCCTGACCCCCACAGATACGCAGTATTTT
J: TRBJ2-3
size: -
V: TRBV6-5
D: -

CDR3: CASSPADGNQPQHF
DNA: TGTGCCAGCTCACCCGCGGACGGGAATCAGCCCCAGCATTTT
J: TRBJ1-5
size: -
V: TRBV18
D: -